These 2 T cell receptor beta chains were sequenced from one sample in a study of identifying expanded T cells in peripheral blood. Libraries were prepared by immunoSEQ multiplex PCR; TCRdb keeps only in-frame clonotypes and omits some of them. The sample lists approximately 80,000 clones; almost 85% were seen once. Source material: blood. All receptors derive from a person aged 18 to 75 in good health.

This clone was picked up one time. The rearrangement joins TRBV11-3 to TRBJ2-2, with a possible D match to TRBD2 (6 bases). The CDR3 has 14 residues. The V gene's germline CDR1 is SGHNT and CDR2 YENEEA. V lost 5 bases and J 2 bases, leaving 9 bases between the germline ends. The CDR3 spells CASSIGTNTGELFF. CDR3 DNA sequence: TGTGCCAGCAGCATAGGGACTAACACCGGGGAGCTGTTTTTT.

This sequence joins TRBV5-8 and TRBJ1-1; 8 bases match TRBD1. The V segment lost 4 bases and the J segment 3 bases; nucleotides outside the gene matches: 8. Germline CDR1 is SGHTS and CDR2 is YDEGEE. CDR3 length equals 15 residues. CDR3 in amino acids: CASSPRTGWDTEAFF. The CDR3 nucleotides are TGTGCCAGCAGCCCTAGGACAGGGTGGGACACTGAAGCTTTCTTT.